This T cell receptor (beta chain) was obtained from a study of T cells after yellow fever vaccination. With respect to this clonotype: Its target is unknown.

Trimming cost V 2 bases and J 3 bases; bases outside gene matches: 15. The CDR3 contains 18 residues. CDR1 and CDR2 from the germline V gene are MNHEY and SMNVEV (reference sequence). Study conclusions and caveats: The study found a weaker secondary response that peaked faster, day 5 versus 15. A large majority of primary-vaccination clones showed up again after the booster (just under 97% CD4, around 88% CD8).

They built TCR cDNA with 5'RACE template switching, a step that put in a universal primer site and UMIs. TCRdb used MiXCR to reprocess the 5' RACE reads, holding one entry per CDR3 protein. Here the sample spans about 340,000 distinct CDR3 sequences, 8.7% being singletons. The sequence derives from a man aged 18 to 35 who received the YFV17D yellow fever vaccine. Sequenced material: PBMCs, taken on the day of the first yellow fever vaccination. The V and J genes are TRBV27 and TRBJ1-1; 7 bases align to TRBD1. The CDR3: CASSLDGYFGQVDTEAFF. Written as DNA, the CDR3 is TGTGCCAGCAGTTTAGACGGATACTTCGGACAGGTCGACACTGAAGCTTTCTTT.